This TCR beta chain was retrieved from a study of post-analysis software for immune sequencing data. Findings and caveats of the study: A handful of TRBV segments appeared more often in patients than in controls, and TRBV5-6, TRBV5-1 and TRBV20-1 were among these.

Unique molecular identifiers were built into the TCR beta cDNA libraries. TCRdb fed the PCR reads into MiXCR, producing one record per CDR3 protein. Of some 690,000 distinct CDR3 sequences listed, 55% to 60% are singletons. The ends were cut back, 6 bases at V and 10 bases at J, with 15 bases in the middle. Germline CDR1 is LGHNT and CDR2 is FRNRAP. This CDR3 region has 12 residues. In regard to this clonotype: The antigen is not known.

This TCR derives from a girl aged 2-9 years with multiple sclerosis. This chain connects TRBV12-5 to TRBJ1-2, with D tentatively TRBD1 (6 bases). Sequencing was performed on blood. The CDR3 here is CASGLDSGTYTF. CDR3 bases: TGTGCTAGTGGCCTGGACAGCGGTACCTACACCTTC.